These 17 T cell receptor beta chains originate from one sample sequenced in a study of regulatory and conventional T cells in RAG deficiency. Conventional CD4+ T cells were sorted from blood as CD25-low CD127-high cells. The table came from immunoSEQ multiplex PCR; TCRdb's copy has only in-frame clones and leaves some out. The repertoire holds more than 7,500 clones, with about 93% as singletons. Source material: CD4+ effector T cells sorted from blood. Receptors originate from a human donor with RAG deficiency presenting as severe combined immunodeficiency.

The gene calls are TRBV15 and TRBJ2-5, with 9 bases lining up with TRBD1. Germline trimming cut 3 bases from V and 5 bases from J; bases unmatched to any gene: 10. Germline CDR1 is LNHNV and CDR2 is YYDKDF (reference sequence). The CDR3 sequence is 16 residues long. CDR3 amino acids: CATSRGDRVAEETQYF. CDR3 DNA sequence: TGTGCCACCAGCAGGGGGGACAGGGTCGCCGAGGAGACCCAGTACTTC. The whole variable domain, filled in from reference TRBV15 and TRBJ2-5, reads DAMVIQNPRYQVTQFGKPVTLSCSQTLNHNVMYWYQQKSSQAPKLLFHYYDKDFNNEADTPDNFQSRRPNTSFCFLDIRSPGLGDTAMYLCATSRGDRVAEETQYFGPGTRLLVL.

This clone has a single count. V is TRBV7-2 and J is TRBJ2-3; no reliable D call. The CDR3 runs to 13 residues. V shed 2 bases and J shed 5 bases, with 8 bases lying between them. Per germline, CDR1 SGHTA and CDR2 FQGNSA. The CDR3 DNA reads as TGTGCCAGCAGCTTAAGTCGAGGAGATACGCAGTATTTT. The encoded protein is CASSLSRGDTQYF.

This chain connects TRBV4-3 to TRBJ2-5, with 9 bases identical to TRBD1. This CDR3 has 14 residues. V lost 3 bases to trimming and J lost 5 bases; unmatched junction nucleotides: 4. Germline-derived CDR1 and CDR2 are LGHNA and YSLEER. CDR3 DNA sequence: TGCGCCAGCAGCCAGGGACAGGGATGGGAGACCCAGTACTTC. Amino acid sequence: CASSQGQGWETQYF.

The V and J genes are TRBV30 and TRBJ2-7, with 8 positions matching TRBD1. J gave up 3 bases and V 4 bases, and 2 bases lay outside the gene matches. The length of the CDR3 is 12 residues. The germline V gene encodes CDR1 GTSNPN and CDR2 SVGIG (reference sequence). DNA of the CDR3: TGTGCCTGGAACAGGGGGAACTACGAGCAGTACTTC. Translating it yields CAWNRGNYEQYF.

A single count supports this clone. This rearrangement joins TRBV7-8 to TRBJ2-3; 11 nucleotides line up with TRBD1. This CDR3 region has 17 residues. Germline CDR1 is SGHVS and CDR2 is FQNEAQ. After removal of 3 bases from V and 3 bases from J, the junction contained 8 bases not matched to a gene. The CDR3 region has the DNA TGTGCCAGCAGCTTGCGCCCCCGGGACAGGGGGACAGATACGCAGTATTTT. It is translated as CASSLRPRDRGTDTQYF.

V is TRBV19 and J is TRBJ2-4, with a weak D call TRBD1 (6 bases). Germline-derived CDR1 and CDR2 are LNHDA and SQIVND (reference sequence). V was trimmed by 7 bases and J by 1 base, leaving 8 bases between them. The CDR3 is made up of 13 amino acids. DNA for the CDR3: TGTGCCAGTACCGGACAGGCCAAAAACATTCAGTACTTC. Its protein product is CASTGQAKNIQYF.

This chain uses TRBV27 with TRBJ2-5; no clear D. Germline CDR1 reads MNHEY; CDR2 reads SMNVEV (reference sequence). V was trimmed by 2 bases and J by 2 bases, leaving 6 bases between them. The CDR3 totals 13 residues. The CDR3 is CASSLSQQETQYF. As DNA, the CDR3 is TGTGCCAGCAGTTTAAGTCAGCAAGAGACCCAGTACTTC.

This clone was observed a handful of times. The chain employs TRBV5-1 and TRBJ2-7, with 7 bases fitting TRBD2. Germline V gene lookup returns CDR1 SGHRS and CDR2 YFSETQ. The length of the CDR3 is 14 residues. V was clipped by 0 bases and J by 0 bases; unmatched bases: 0. CDR3 coding DNA: TGCGCCAGCAGCTTGGCTAGCGGCTCCTACGAGCAGTACTTC. It is translated as CASSLASGSYEQYF.

This clone was detected only once. This chain joins TRBV7-2 and TRBJ2-3; no clear D gene. V gave up 5 bases and J gave up 6 bases, with 21 bases separating them. The CDR3 sequence is 16 residues long. Germline V lookup: CDR1 SGHTA, CDR2 FQGNSA. CDR3 bases: TGTGCCAGCAGCCCTAGGCCGGGCCCAGGTGTGGATACGCAGTATTTT. Residues: CASSPRPGPGVDTQYF.

The J gene is TRBJ2-2, the V gene TRBV4-1; TRBD1 is a possible D gene (5 bases). Germline V gene sequence: CDR1 MGHRA, CDR2 YSYEKL. Trimming left V 0 bases short and J 4 bases short, with 12 bases between. This CDR3 spans 16 amino acids. CDR3: CASSQDNWQGTGELFF. CDR3 sequence (DNA): TGCGCCAGCAGCCAAGATAATTGGCAGGGCACCGGGGAGCTGTTTTTT.

The chain has TRBV5-1 and TRBJ2-5; D is possibly TRBD1 (5 bases). The germline V and J ends were trimmed by 1 base and 7 bases, with 11 bases remaining between them. Germline assignment: CDR1 SGHRS and CDR2 YFSETQ. This CDR3 comprises 13 residues. The CDR3 sequence is CASSLPGPGTQYF. CDR3 DNA sequence: TGCGCCAGCAGCTTGCCAGGGCCAGGGACCCAGTACTTC.

The chain carries TRBV5-1 and TRBJ2-5; TRBD1 matches 9 bases. Germline V gene data show CDR1 as SGHRS and CDR2 as YFSETQ. Trimming took 7 bases from V and 5 from J; bases not matched to a gene: 15. The CDR3 consists of 16 residues. The CDR3 DNA reads TGCGCCAGCTCACGGGTAGGACAGGGGAGCTTTGAGACCCAGTACTTC. Translation gives CASSRVGQGSFETQYF. The full variable domain, completed using reference TRBV5-1 and TRBJ2-5, is KAGVTQTPRYLIKTRGQQVTLSCSPISGHRSVSWYQQTPGQGLQFLFEYFSETQRNKGNFPGRFSGRQFSNSRSEMNVSTLELGDSALYLCASSRVGQGSFETQYFGPGTRLLVL.

Only one count was recorded for this clone. The chain is built from TRBV10-1 and TRBJ2-5; a weak D match, TRBD2 (6 bases). Trimming removed 3 bases at V and 1 base at J, with 9 bases between. The germline gives CDR1 WNHNN, CDR2 SYGVQD (reference sequence). The CDR3 runs 14 residues. The chain's CDR3 is CASSDGGVQETQYF. CDR3 nucleotides: TGCGCCAGCAGTGACGGGGGAGTCCAAGAGACCCAGTACTTC.

DNA of the CDR3: TGTGCCAGCAGTTACCCGGGGAGCTCCTACAATGAGCAGTTCTTC. This gives the protein CASSYPGSSYNEQFF. V usage is TRBV6-5 and J usage is TRBJ2-1, with D possibly matching TRBD2 (5 bases). The CDR3 totals 15 residues. V lost 2 bases to trimming and J lost 0 bases, with 8 bases between them. CDR1 and CDR2 from the germline V gene are MNHEY and SVGAGI.

The chain recombines TRBV7-3 with TRBJ2-2; D might be TRBD1 (6 bases). Between the trimmed V and J ends, which lost 5 bases and 6 bases, there was a span of 10 bases. The CDR3 is 13 residues long. From germline, CDR1 is SGHTA and CDR2 FQGTGA. CDR3 loop: CASSPQGPGELFF. CDR3 DNA: TGTGCCAGCAGCCCTCAGGGGCCCGGGGAGCTGTTTTTT.

The chain carries TRBV10-3 and TRBJ1-2, with D unresolved. There are 13 residues in the CDR3. V shed 7 bases and J shed 6 bases, with 15 bases lying between them. Germline loops: CDR1 ENHRY, CDR2 SYGVKD. The CDR3 DNA reads as TGTGCCATCAAGGTCGGGAGGGAGGATGGCTACACCTTC. The encoded protein is CAIKVGREDGYTF.

This sequence joins TRBV7-9 and TRBJ2-7; 9 bases agree with TRBD1. The V gene's germline CDR1 is SEHNR and CDR2 FQNEAQ (reference sequence). This CDR3 comprises 16 residues. J gave up 3 bases and V 1 base, and 7 bases lay outside the gene matches. For the CDR3, the DNA is TGTGCCAGCAGCTTAGGTAGACAGGGGGGATTCTACGAGCAGTACTTC. Translating it yields CASSLGRQGGFYEQYF.